This T cell receptor (beta chain) was sequenced during a study of T cell responses to AZD1222 COVID-19 vaccine. Study-wide context: Pooled in the analysis were second doses at about 4 or about 12 weeks.

CDR1 is SGHVS and CDR2 is FQNEAQ in the germline V gene. CDR3 size: 14 residues. Data came from immunoSEQ multiplex PCR; TCRdb stores just in-frame clones and leaves some out. The sample lists approximately 180,000 clones, over 80% occurring once. Details on this clone: Antigen specificity is unknown. Relative to the germline gene, one junction end is altered; a read error may explain this.

Study-wide points: The reported proportion of spike-specific TCRs targeting unmutated variant regions was nearly half. Every sample of the repertoires postdated the peak T cell response.

The specimen comprised peripheral blood, sampled on day 0 of AZD1222 vaccination. The chain employs TRBV7-8 and TRBJ2-2; D may be TRBD1 (5 bases). The sequence derives from an adult in good health. The DNA of the CDR3 is TGTGCCAGCAGAAGAAGACAGAACCCCGGGGAGCTGTTTTTT. It encodes CASRRRQNPGELFF.